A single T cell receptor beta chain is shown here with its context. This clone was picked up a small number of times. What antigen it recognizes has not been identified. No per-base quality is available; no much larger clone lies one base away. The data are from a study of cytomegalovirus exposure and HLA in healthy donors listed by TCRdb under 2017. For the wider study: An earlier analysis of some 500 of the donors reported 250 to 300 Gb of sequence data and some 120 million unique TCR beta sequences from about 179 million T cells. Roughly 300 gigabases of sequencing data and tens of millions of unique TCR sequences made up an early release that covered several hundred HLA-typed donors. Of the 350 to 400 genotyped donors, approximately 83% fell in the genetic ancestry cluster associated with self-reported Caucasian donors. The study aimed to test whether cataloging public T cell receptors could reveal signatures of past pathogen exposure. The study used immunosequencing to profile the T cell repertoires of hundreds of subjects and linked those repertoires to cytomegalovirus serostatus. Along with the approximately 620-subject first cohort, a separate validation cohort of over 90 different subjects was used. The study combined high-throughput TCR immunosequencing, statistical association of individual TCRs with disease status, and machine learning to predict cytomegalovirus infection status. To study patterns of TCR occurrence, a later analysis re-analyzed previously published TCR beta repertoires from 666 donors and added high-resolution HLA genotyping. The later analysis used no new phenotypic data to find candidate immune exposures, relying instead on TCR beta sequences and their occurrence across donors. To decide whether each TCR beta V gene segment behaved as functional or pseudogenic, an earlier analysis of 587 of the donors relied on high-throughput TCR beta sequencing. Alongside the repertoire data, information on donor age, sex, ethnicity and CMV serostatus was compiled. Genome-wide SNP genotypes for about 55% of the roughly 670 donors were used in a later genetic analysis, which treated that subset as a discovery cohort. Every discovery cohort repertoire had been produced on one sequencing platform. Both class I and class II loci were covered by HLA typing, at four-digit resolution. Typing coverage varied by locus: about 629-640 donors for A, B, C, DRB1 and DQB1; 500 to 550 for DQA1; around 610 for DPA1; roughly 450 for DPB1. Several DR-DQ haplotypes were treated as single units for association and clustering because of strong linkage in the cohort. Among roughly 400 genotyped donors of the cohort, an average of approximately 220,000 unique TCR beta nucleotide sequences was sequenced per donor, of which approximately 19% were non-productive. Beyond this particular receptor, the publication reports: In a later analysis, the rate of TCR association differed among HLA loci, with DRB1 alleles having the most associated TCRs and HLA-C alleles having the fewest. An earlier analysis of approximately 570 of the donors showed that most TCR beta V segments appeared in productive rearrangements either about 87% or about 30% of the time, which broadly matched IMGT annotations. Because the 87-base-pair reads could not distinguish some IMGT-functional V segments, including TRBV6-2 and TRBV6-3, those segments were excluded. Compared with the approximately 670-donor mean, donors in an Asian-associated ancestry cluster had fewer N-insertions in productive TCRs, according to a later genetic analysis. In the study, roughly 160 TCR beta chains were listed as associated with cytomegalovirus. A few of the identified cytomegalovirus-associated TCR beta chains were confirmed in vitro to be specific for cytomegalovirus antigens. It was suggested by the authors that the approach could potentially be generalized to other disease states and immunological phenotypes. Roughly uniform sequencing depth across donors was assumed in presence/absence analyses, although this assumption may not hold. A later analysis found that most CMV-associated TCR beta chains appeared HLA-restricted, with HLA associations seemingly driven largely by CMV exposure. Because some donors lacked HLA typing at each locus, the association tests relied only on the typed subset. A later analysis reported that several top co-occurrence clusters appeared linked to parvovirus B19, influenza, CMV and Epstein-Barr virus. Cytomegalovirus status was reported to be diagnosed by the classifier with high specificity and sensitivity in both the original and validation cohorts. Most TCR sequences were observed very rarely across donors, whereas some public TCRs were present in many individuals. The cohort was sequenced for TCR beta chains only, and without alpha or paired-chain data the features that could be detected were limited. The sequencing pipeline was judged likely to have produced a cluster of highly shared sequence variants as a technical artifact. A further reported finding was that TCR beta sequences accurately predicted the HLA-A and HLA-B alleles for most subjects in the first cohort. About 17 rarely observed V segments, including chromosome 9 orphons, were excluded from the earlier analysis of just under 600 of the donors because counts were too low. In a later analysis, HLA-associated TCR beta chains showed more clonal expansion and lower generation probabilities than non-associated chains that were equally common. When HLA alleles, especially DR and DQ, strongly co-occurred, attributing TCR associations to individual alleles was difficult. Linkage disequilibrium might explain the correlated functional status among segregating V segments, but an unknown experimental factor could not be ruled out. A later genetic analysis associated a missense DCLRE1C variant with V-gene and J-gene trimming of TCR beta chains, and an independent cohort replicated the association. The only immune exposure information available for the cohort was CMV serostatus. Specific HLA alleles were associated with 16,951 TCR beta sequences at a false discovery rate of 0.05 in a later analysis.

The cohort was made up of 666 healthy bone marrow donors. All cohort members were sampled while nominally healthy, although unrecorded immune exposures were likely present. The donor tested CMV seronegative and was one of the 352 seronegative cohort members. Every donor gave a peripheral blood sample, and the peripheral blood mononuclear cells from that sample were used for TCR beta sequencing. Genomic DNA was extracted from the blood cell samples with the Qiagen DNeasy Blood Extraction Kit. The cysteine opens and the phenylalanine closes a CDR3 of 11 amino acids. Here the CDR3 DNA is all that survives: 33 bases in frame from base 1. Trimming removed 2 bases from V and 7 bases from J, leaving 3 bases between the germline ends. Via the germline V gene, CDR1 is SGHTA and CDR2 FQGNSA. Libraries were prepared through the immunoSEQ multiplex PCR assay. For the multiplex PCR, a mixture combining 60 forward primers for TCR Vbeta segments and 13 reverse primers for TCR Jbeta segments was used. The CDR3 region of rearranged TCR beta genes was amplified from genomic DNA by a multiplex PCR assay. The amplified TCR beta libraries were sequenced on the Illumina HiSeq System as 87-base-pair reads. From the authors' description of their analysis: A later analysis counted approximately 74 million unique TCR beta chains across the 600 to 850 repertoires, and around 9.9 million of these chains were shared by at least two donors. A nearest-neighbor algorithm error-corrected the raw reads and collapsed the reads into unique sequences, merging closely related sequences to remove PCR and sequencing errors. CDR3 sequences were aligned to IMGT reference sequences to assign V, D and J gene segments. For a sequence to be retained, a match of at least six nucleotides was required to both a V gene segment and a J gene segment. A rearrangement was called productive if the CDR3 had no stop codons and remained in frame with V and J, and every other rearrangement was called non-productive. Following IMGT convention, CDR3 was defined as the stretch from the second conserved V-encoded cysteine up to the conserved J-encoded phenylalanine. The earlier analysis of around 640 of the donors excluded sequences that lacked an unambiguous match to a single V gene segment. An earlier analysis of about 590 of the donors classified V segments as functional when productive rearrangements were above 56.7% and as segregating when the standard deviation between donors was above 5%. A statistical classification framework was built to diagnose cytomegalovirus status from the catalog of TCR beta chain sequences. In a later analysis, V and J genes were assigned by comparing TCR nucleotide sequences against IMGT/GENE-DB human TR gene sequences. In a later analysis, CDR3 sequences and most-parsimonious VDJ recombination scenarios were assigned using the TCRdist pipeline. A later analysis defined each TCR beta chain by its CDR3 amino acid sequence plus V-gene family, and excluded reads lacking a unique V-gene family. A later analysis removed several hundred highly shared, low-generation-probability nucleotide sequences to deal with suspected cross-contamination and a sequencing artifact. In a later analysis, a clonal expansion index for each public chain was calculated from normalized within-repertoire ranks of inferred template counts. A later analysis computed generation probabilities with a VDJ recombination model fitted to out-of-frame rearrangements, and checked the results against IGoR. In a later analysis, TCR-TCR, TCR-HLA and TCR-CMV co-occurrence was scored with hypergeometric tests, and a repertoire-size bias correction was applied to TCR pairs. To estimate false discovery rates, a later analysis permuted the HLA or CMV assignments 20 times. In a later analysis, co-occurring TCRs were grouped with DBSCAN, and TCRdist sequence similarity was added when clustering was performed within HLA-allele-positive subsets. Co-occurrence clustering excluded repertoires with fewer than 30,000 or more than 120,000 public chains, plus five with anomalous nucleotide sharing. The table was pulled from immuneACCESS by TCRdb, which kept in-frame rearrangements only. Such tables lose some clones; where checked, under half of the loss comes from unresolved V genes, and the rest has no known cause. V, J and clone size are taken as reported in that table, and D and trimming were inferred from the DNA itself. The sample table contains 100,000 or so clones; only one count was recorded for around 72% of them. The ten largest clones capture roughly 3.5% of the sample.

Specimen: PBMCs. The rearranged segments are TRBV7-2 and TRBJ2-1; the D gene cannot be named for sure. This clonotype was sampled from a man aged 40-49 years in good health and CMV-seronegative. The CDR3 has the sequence CASSLLNEQFF. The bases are TGTGCCAGCAGCTTATTAAATGAGCAGTTCTTC.